This record concerns one T cell receptor beta chain sequence. Its antigen is undetermined. The CDR3 totals 15 residues. The germline V gene has CDR1 SGHDT and CDR2 YYEEEE. Each CDR3 protein gets one entry in TCRdb, which reprocessed the 5' RACE reads and gives no DNA. The repertoire table contains about 160,000 distinct CDR3 sequences. The sample originates from a study of monozygotic twins with inflammatory bowel disease. Study results and caveats: Especially with disease activity, IBD patients shared fewer clonotypes with others than healthy twins did.

Sequencing was carried out using blood. The rearrangement joins TRBV5-6 to TRBJ2-3; TCRdb selects TRBD1, and the lack of DNA leaves this call unchecked. The sequence derives from a human donor with ulcerative colitis or Crohn's disease, or a healthy co-twin of an affected twin (not recorded which). The chain's CDR3 is CASSLAAGPTDTQYF.